This T cell receptor beta chain was sequenced in a study of monozygotic twins with inflammatory bowel disease (dated 2019 in TCRdb). In terms of the full investigation: The full study comprised 30 or so monozygotic twin pairs: nine German pairs (four IBD-concordant, five IBD-discordant) and 19 IBD-discordant Danish pairs. The search for disease-associated traits relied mainly on comparing IBD patients with their genetically identical healthy co-twins within discordant pairs. Each individual had, on average, about 151 000 unique TCRalpha sequences and 181 000 unique TCRbeta sequences available for analysis.

From each donor, a roughly 2.6 ml peripheral blood sample was collected into PAXgene tubes and stored at -80 degrees C. Total RNA was isolated from whole blood with the PAXgene blood miRNA kit on an automated QIAcube, without T cell sorting. Peripheral blood from monozygotic twin pairs, either concordant or discordant for inflammatory bowel disease, underwent deep TCRalpha and TCRbeta repertoire profiling that used unique molecular barcoding. Smoking habits were recorded for all twin pairs, and individuals were classified as current, former or never smokers. Notes on this clonotype: Its antigen is unknown.

The CDR3 goes from the cysteine to the phenylalanine over 14 residues. The DNA is not on file. CDR1 and CDR2 were assigned from the germline V gene as SQVTM and ANQGSEA. General conclusions and limits of the study: IBD patients had lower TCRbeta repertoire diversity, measured by the inverse Simpson index, than their healthy co-twins. No single strong signal or clonotype linked to IBD turned up in the results, so the idea that one exists was not supported. No difference in repertoire similarity was observed between concordant and discordant twins, possibly owing to limited statistical power. Fewer clonotypes were shared with other individuals by IBD patients than by healthy twins, most markedly in patients showing signs of disease activity. Because patients were on differing immunosuppressive treatments, the repertoires may have picked up extra background noise and inter-individual variability. Different T cell subtypes could not be distinguished in the analysis.

The library was made by 5' RACE. For each TCR library, 3,000 to 4,000 ng of total RNA was used. cDNA was synthesized with SMARTScribe reverse transcriptase in eight separate reactions per sample. During cDNA synthesis, template switching introduced unique molecular identifiers that contained a 6-nucleotide sample barcode. Amplification of TCRalpha and TCRbeta cDNA involved two nested PCRs of approximately 16 and 10 cycles, and each PCR was followed by bead purification. Before amplification, the cDNA was treated with uracil DNA-glycosylase and purified using the QIAquick PCR purification kit. In the second PCR, Illumina TruSeq-compatible adapters and sample-specific barcodes were added. TapeStation and Qubit were used to check library quality and concentration, and 5 ng of each library went into the pool. Sequencing of the pooled libraries was done on an Illumina HiSeq2500 single-index Rapid Run using custom sequencing primers and 2 x 100 bp reads. Turning to the authors' computational methods: MiGEC version 1.2.6 was used for UMI-based consensus assembly, which corrected PCR and sequencing errors. V(D)J alignment, clonotype assembly and CDR3 extraction were performed with MiXCR version 2.1.1. Normalisation of gene usage, clonotype sharing and MAIT/NKT TCR abundance was achieved by analysing the top 1000, 10 000 and 20 000 clonotypes per sample. Diversity was computed as the inverse Simpson index with the vegan R package after downsampling to 27 000 UMIs. Statistical testing used paired Mann-Whitney U tests on the discordant twin pairs and applied Benjamini-Hochberg correction for multiple testing. TCRdb reprocessed the reads into one record per CDR3 protein sequence, lacking DNA. The V and J calls were determined by TCRdb, not by the authors. The sample table records about 210,000 distinct CDR3 sequences. The ten largest clones represent roughly 7.7% of the sample.

The sequenced material came from blood. The rearranged segments are TRBV29-1 and TRBJ1-1; TCRdb lists TRBD1, though no DNA is available to test this call. The clonotype was recovered from a human donor with ulcerative colitis or Crohn's disease, or a healthy co-twin of an affected twin (not recorded which). This receptor carries the CDR3 CSVSTGQGGTEAFF.